This T cell receptor beta chain was retrieved from a study of blood T cell repertoires in COVID-19. Looking at the study overall: Some COVID-19 samples were acute and others convalescent; all came from the United States, Italy and Spain.

The protocol was immunoSEQ multiplex PCR, while the TCRdb copy is restricted to in-frame clones and leaves out a portion. This sample has about 170,000 clones; about 85% occur once, and the top ten carry around 7%. The length of the CDR3 is 14 residues. Germline V gives CDR1 LGHDT, CDR2 YNNKEL (reference sequence). J lost 5 bases, V lost 1 base, and 4 bases had no gene match. The sequencing input was peripheral blood. This clonotype was obtained from a woman at least 80 years old in a cohort sampled during active or convalescent COVID-19. The gene calls are TRBV3-1 (or the pseudogene TRBV3-2) and TRBJ2-5; 7 nucleotides match TRBD2. The CDR3 spells CASSQGGRRETQYF. The CDR3 region has the DNA TGTGCCAGCAGCCAAGGCGGGAGAAGGGAGACCCAGTACTTC.